Listed below are T cell receptor beta chains from one sample, sequenced in a study of shared clonotypes between healthy human individuals. TCRdb's table, derived via immunoSEQ multiplex PCR, lists solely in-frame clones and lacks some. This table holds roughly 2,300,000 clones, approximately 90% found once. The specimen sequenced was naive CD4+ T cells from PBMCs. All receptors derive from a young man in good health. Some clones in this sample may be carry-over from other donors' samples. The CDR3 runs from the conserved cysteine through the conserved F or W. D genes are given only for firm matches. Expanded clones are given a class, and other clones once, few, many or no size at all.

j_call clone_size d_call v_call cdr3_nt cdr3_aa
TRBJ2-7 - TRBD2 TRBV30 TGTGCCCAAAGGACTAGCGGTCCTACCTACGAGCAGTACTTC CAQRTSGPTYEQYF
TRBJ1-1 - - TRBV5-1 TGCGCCAGCAGCTTCTCAGAGAACACTGAAGCTTTCTTT CASSFSENTEAFF
TRBJ2-7 - - TRBV11-2 TGTGCCAGCAGCGTAACCTACGAGCAGTACTTC CASSVTYEQYF
TRBJ2-5 - - TRBV5-6 TGTGCCAGCAGCTTGGGTTGGACGGCACAAGAGACCCAGTACTTC CASSLGWTAQETQYF
TRBJ1-2 - - TRBV28 TGTGCCAGCAGGCTGCCTAACTATGGCTACACCTTC CASRLPNYGYTF
TRBJ1-1 - - TRBV5-1 TGCGCCAGCAGCTTGGCCCCCAGGGGGAACACTGAAGCTTTCTTT CASSLAPRGNTEAFF
TRBJ2-2 - - TRBV5-1 TGCGCCAGCAGCTTTGGGAGAAACACCGGGGAGCTGTTTTTT CASSFGRNTGELFF
TRBJ2-3 - TRBD2 TRBV7-3 TGTGCCAGCAGCCGTAGCGGGAGGGCCGGAGATACGCAGTATTTT CASSRSGRAGDTQYF
TRBJ2-3 - TRBD2 TRBV30 TGTGCCTGGAGTACCGGACTAGCGGGACGGGCAGATACGCAGTATTTT CAWSTGLAGRADTQYF
TRBJ2-7 few - TRBV2 TGTGCCAGCAGTGGAGCAACCTACGAGCAGTACTTC CASSGATYEQYF
TRBJ2-3 - - TRBV18 TGTGCCAGCTCGGGGGGACTGAACACAGATACGCAGTATTTT CASSGGLNTDTQYF
TRBJ2-1 - - TRBV2 TGTGCCAGCAGGCGGAGGGAGGTGGTCCATGAGCAGTTCTTC CASRRREVVHEQFF
TRBJ2-2 - - TRBV7-3 TGTGCCAGCAGCCCCTCAAGGTCTAGTACCGGGGAGCTGTTTTTT CASSPSRSSTGELFF
TRBJ1-1 - - TRBV5-5 TGTGCCAGCAGCTTTGTGGTTGGGGCCAGCGAAGCTTTCTTT CASSFVVGASEAFF
TRBJ2-7 - TRBD2 TRBV29-1 TGCAGCGTTGTTGGGCTAGCGGTACGCGAGCAGTACTTC CSVVGLAVREQYF
TRBJ2-7 - TRBD1 TRBV5-1 TGCGCCAGCAGGACCGGGACAGGCCCCGAGCAGTACTTC CASRTGTGPEQYF
TRBJ2-5 - TRBD2 TRBV25-1 TGTGCCAGCAGTGAACCCGGGCGGGAGCAGTACTTC CASSEPGREQYF
TRBJ1-5 once - TRBV2 TGTGCCAGCAGTGTTGTTCGGAGTGGCAATCAGCCCCAGCATTTT CASSVVRSGNQPQHF
TRBJ1-3 few - TRBV11-2 TGTGCCAGCAGCAAGGGACATCGAAACTCTGGAAACACCATATATTTT CASSKGHRNSGNTIYF
TRBJ1-6 - - TRBV5-4 TGTGCCAGCAGCCCAGACTATAGCCGAGGTTCACCCCTCCACTTT CASSPDYSRGSPLHF
TRBJ1-2 - - TRBV6-1 TGTGCCAGCAGCGCTGTCAGGAGGATCGGCTACACCTTC CASSAVRRIGYTF
TRBJ1-4 once TRBD1 TRBV27 TGTGCCACCAAGGGGGCGGCTAATGAAAAACTGTTTTTT CATKGAANEKLFF
TRBJ2-4 - - TRBV11-3 TGTGCCAGCAGCTTTGATAAGTTTGTAGCGGCGGACATTCAGTACTTC CASSFDKFVAADIQYF
TRBJ2-6 - - TRBV19 TGTGCCAGTAGTCCTCCCACCGTATTACCTGGGGCCAACGTCCTGACTTTC CASSPPTVLPGANVLTF
TRBJ2-7 - TRBD2 TRBV5-1 TGCGCCAGCAGCCGGGAGGGGACCGGGACTAGCGGCTACGAGCAGTACTTC CASSREGTGTSGYEQYF
TRBJ2-1 - - TRBV10-1 TGCGCCAGCAGTGAGTTGGGACTCAACTACAATGAGCAGTTCTTC CASSELGLNYNEQFF
TRBJ1-1 - - TRBV9 TGTGCCAGCAGCGTTACAGGAACTCCCGGGACTGAAGCTTTCTTT CASSVTGTPGTEAFF
TRBJ2-3 - - TRBV5-1 TGCGCCAGCAGCCCTGGTTTCTCGTGGTACACAGATACGCAGTATTTT CASSPGFSWYTDTQYF
TRBJ2-1 - - TRBV7-2 TGTGCCAGCAGCGGGGGTGGTACGGGAGCTTACAATGAGCAGTTCTTC CASSGGGTGAYNEQFF
TRBJ2-1 - - TRBV25-1 TGTGCCAGCAGTCGGAGGGGGAGGCTCTGGCAGCAGTTCTTC CASSRRGRLWQQFF
TRBJ1-2 - - TRBV4-2 TGTGCCAGCAGCCACGAACGGGGAAACGGCGGCTACACCTTC CASSHERGNGGYTF
TRBJ2-1 - TRBD2 TRBV9 TGTGCCAGCAGCGTAGGCGGAAGCGGGAGGCAACACAATGAGCAGTTCTTC CASSVGGSGRQHNEQFF
TRBJ2-2 - - TRBV6-1 TGTGCCAGCAGTGAACGACGGGACGGGGAGCTGTTTTTT CASSERRDGELFF
TRBJ2-3 - - TRBV5-1 TGCGCCAGCAGCTTGGCCGGGGCAGGGGGCACAGATACGCAGTATTTT CASSLAGAGGTDTQYF
TRBJ1-4 - - TRBV29-1 TGCAGCGTTAAAGCGCGGGCGTCCACAACTAATGAAAAACTGTTTTTT CSVKARASTTNEKLFF
TRBJ2-7 - TRBD1 TRBV28 TGTGCCAGCAGTTTATGGGGACAGGTGAGGGGCGAGCAGTACTTC CASSLWGQVRGEQYF
TRBJ2-1 - - TRBV7-3 TGTGCCAGCAGCTCTCAGGGTCCGTACAATGAGCAGTTCTTC CASSSQGPYNEQFF
TRBJ2-5 - - TRBV7-2 TGTGCCAGCAGCTTATCGGCCTCGTTAGCGGAGACCCAGTACTTC CASSLSASLAETQYF
TRBJ2-7 - - TRBV28 TGTGCCACCGGGACGGATACCTACGAGCAGTACTTC CATGTDTYEQYF
TRBJ1-3 - - TRBV18 TGTGCCAGCTCACCACTCGGTACTTTCCAGGGCATAAGAAACACCATATATTTT CASSPLGTFQGIRNTIYF
TRBJ2-3 - TRBD2 TRBV7-8 TGTGCCAGCAGCCTAGGGACTAGTACCAGCACAGATACGCAGTATTTT CASSLGTSTSTDTQYF
TRBJ1-4 - TRBD1 TRBV4-2 TGTGCCAGCAGCGGACCGGGACAGGGGGTGGAAAAACTGTTTTTT CASSGPGQGVEKLFF
TRBJ2-5 - - TRBV19 TGTGCCAGTAGTAGCGGACTGCCCTCAGAGACCCAGTACTTC CASSSGLPSETQYF
TRBJ2-3 - TRBD2 TRBV19 TGTGCCAGTAGTTCCCTAGCGGGAGTCAGGACAGATACGCAGTATTTT CASSSLAGVRTDTQYF
TRBJ2-7 once - TRBV19 TGTGCCAGTAGGCCAGAGGCCGCCCTAACCTACGAGCAGTACTTC CASRPEAALTYEQYF
TRBJ2-2 - - TRBV10-3 TGTGCCACCCTTCCGGGGCTCAGGACCGGGGAGCTGTTTTTT CATLPGLRTGELFF
TRBJ1-2 - - TRBV19 TGTGCCAGTAGTATCGTGGGGGCCTATGGCTACACCTTC CASSIVGAYGYTF
TRBJ2-3 - - TRBV2 TGTGCCACCCTAAAGGGGCCCCGTAGGGGCACAGATACGCAGTATTTT CATLKGPRRGTDTQYF
TRBJ2-2 once TRBD1 TRBV9 TGTGCCAGCAGCCTCAGAGCGGGGACAGGGGGTCCCGGGGAGCTGTTTTTT CASSLRAGTGGPGELFF
TRBJ2-2 - TRBD2 TRBV11-3 TGTGCCAGCAGTCCTTTAGCGGGGCATGGCACCGGGGAGCTGTTTTTT CASSPLAGHGTGELFF
TRBJ1-5 - - TRBV9 TGTGCCAGCAGCCCGAGTGGAGGTGCCAATCAGCCCCAGCATTTT CASSPSGGANQPQHF
TRBJ2-7 - TRBD2 TRBV5-1 TGCGCCAGCAGCCCTTACGGGAGGTCCTACGAGCAGTACTTC CASSPYGRSYEQYF